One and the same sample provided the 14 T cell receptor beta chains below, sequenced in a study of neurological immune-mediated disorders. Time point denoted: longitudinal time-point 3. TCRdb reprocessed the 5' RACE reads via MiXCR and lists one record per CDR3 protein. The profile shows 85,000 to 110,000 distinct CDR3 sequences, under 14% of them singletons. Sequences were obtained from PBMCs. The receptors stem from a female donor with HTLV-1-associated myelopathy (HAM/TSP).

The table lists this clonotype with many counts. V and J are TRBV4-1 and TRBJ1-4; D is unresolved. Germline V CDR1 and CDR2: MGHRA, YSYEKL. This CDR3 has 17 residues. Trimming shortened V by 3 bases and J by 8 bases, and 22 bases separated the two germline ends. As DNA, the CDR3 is TGCGCCAGCAGCCATGAACCGTCGGCGGGATACCCCGAAAAACTGTTTTTT. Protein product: CASSHEPSAGYPEKLFF.

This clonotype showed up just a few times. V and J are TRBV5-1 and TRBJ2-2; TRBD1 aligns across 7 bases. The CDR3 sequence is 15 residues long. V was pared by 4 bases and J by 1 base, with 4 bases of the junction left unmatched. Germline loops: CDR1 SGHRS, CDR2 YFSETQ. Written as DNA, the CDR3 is TGCGCCAGCAGCCGGGACAGCTTGAACACCGGGGAGCTGTTTTTT. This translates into CASSRDSLNTGELFF. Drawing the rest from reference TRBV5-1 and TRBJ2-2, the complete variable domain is KAGVTQTPRYLIKTRGQQVTLSCSPISGHRSVSWYQQTPGQGLQFLFEYFSETQRNKGNFPGRFSGRQFSNSRSEMNVSTLELGDSALYLCASSRDSLNTGELFFGEGSRLTVL.

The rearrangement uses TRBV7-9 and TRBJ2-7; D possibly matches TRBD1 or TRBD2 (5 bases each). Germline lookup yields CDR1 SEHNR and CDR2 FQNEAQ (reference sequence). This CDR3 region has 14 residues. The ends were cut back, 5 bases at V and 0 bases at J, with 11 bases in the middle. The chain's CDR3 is CASSPGRTSYEQYF. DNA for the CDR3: TGTGCCAGCAGCCCGGGGCGAACCTCCTACGAGCAGTACTTC. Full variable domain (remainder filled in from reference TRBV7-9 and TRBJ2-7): DTGVSQNPRHKITKRGQNVTFRCDPISEHNRLYWYRQTLGQGPEFLTYFQNEAQLEKSRLLSDRFSAERPKGSFSTLEIQRTEQGDSAMYLCASSPGRTSYEQYFGPGTRLTVT.

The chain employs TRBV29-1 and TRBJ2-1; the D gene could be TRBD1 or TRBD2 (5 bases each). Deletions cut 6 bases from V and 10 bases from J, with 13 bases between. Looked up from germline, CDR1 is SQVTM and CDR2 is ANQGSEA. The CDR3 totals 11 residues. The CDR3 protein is CSVGDLGEQFF. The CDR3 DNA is TGCAGCGTGGGGGACCTGGGGGAGCAGTTCTTC.

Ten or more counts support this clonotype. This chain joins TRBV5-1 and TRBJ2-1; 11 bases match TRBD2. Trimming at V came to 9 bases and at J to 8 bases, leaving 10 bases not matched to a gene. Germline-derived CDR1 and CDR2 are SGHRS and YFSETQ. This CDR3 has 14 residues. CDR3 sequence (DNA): TGCGCCATCCCCGGGGTAGCGGGGGGGTATGAGCAGTTCTTC. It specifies CAIPGVAGGYEQFF.

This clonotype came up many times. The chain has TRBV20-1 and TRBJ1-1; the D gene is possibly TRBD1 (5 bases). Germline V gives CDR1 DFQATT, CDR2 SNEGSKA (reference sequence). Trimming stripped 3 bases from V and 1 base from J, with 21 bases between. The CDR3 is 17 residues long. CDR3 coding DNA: TGCAGTGCTAGCCCAAGCGGGGGGTTACGAAGGAACACTGAAGCTTTCTTT. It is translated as CSASPSGGLRRNTEAFF.

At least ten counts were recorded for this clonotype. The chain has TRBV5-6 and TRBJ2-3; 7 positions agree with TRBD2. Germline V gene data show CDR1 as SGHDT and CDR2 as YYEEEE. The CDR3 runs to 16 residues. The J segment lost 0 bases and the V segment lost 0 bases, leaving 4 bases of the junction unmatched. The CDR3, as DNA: TGTGCCAGCAGCTTGGATGTTAGCGGGAGCACAGATACGCAGTATTTT. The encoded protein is CASSLDVSGSTDTQYF.

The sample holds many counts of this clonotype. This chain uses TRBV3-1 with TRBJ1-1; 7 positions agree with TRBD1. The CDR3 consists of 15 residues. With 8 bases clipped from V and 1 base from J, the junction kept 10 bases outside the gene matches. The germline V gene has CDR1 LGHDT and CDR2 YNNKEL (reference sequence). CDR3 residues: CASHRGIGANTEAFF. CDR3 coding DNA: TGTGCCAGCCACAGGGGTATAGGGGCGAACACTGAAGCTTTCTTT.

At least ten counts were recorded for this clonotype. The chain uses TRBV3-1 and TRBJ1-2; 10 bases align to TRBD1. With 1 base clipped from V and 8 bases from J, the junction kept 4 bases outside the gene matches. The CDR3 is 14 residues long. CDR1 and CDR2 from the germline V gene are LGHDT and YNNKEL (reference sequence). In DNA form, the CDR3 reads TGTGCCAGCAGCCAAGGACAGGGGGCAGGGGGCTACACCTTC. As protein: CASSQGQGAGGYTF.

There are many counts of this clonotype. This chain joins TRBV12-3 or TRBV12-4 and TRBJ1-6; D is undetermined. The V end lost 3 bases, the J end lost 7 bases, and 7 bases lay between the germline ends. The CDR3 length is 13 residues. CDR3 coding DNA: TGTGCCAGCAGTTTTTACGGGAATTCACCCCTCCACTTT. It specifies CASSFYGNSPLHF.

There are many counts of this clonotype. The CDR3 bases are TGTGCCAGCAGCGTAGACGCGGGGGTGAATGAGCAGTACTTC. The encoded protein is CASSVDAGVNEQYF. This chain links TRBV9 with TRBJ2-7, with TRBD2 matching over 7 bases. The V segment lost 0 bases and the J segment 7 bases; nucleotides outside the gene matches: 7. Germline CDR1 SGDLS, CDR2 YYNGEE. CDR3 length equals 14 residues.

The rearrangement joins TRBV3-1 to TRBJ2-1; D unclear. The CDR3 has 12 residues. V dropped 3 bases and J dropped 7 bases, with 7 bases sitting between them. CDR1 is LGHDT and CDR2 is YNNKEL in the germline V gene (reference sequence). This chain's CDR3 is CASSHTGNEQFF. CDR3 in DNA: TGTGCCAGCAGCCATACCGGGAATGAGCAGTTCTTC.

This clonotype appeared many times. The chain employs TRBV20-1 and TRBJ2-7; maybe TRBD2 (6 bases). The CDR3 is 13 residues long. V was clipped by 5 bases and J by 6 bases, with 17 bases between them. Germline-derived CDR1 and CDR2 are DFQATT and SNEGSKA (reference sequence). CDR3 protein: CSAPIVGGGEQYF. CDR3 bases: TGCAGTGCTCCTATAGTGGGAGGCGGCGAGCAGTACTTC.

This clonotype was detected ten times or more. The CDR3 reads CSARDRSSGLRSTYEQYF. In nucleotides, the CDR3 is TGCAGTGCTAGAGATCGTAGTTCCGGACTGAGAAGTACCTACGAGCAGTACTTC. This chain uses TRBV20-1 with TRBJ2-7; tentatively, D is TRBD2 (5 bases). This CDR3 region has 18 residues. Germline CDR1 and CDR2: DFQATT and SNEGSKA (reference sequence). V dropped 0 bases and J dropped 2 bases, with 23 bases sitting between them.